Included here is one TCR beta chain sequence, with context. Donors were grouped by their self-reported clinical history. The repertoire was sequenced with immunoSEQ multiplex PCR; TCRdb's copy has only in-frame clones and lacks some. The repertoire holds about 140,000 clones, with around 79% as singletons. With 10 bases clipped from V and 3 bases from J, the junction kept 9 bases outside the gene matches. There are 14 residues in the CDR3. The germline CDR1 and CDR2 sequences are SEHNR and FQNEAQ (reference sequence). This record comes from a study of blood T cell repertoires in COVID-19. The origin of this receptor is a woman in her 50s who had recovered from COVID-19. V usage is TRBV7-9 and J usage is TRBJ1-5; 7 positions agree with TRBD1. Sequenced sample: PBMCs or T cells enriched from blood (not recorded which). The CDR3 bases are TGTGCCACCTTCTTTACAGGGGCCAATCAGCCCCAGCATTTT. Protein product: CATFFTGANQPQHF.